This T cell receptor (beta chain) is from a study of shared clonotypes between healthy human individuals. The assay was immunoSEQ multiplex PCR, and TCRdb's table has in-frame clones only and misses some. The sample records roughly 1 million clones, 75% being singletons. In regard to this clone: The conserved closing phenylalanine or tryptophan is absent in this CDR3, likely reflecting a read error. The DNA is left out, because the CDR3 cannot be placed on it with certainty; the CDR3 is given as TCRdb lists it.

With termini counted, the CDR3 has 11 amino acids. Per germline, CDR1 MGHRA and CDR2 YSYEKL. This clonotype was obtained from a man aged 18 to 29 in good health. Sample: memory CD4+ T cells sorted from blood. Regarding subset: CD45RA-negative fraction. The rearrangement joins TRBV4-1 to TRBJ1-2. CDR3: CASSQEDGGDP.